Listed below are T cell receptor beta chains from one sample, sequenced in a study of Ad26.COV2.S vaccination and SARS-CoV-2 variants. Produced via immunoSEQ multiplex PCR; TCRdb's table is partial and in-frame only. Altogether roughly 300,000 clones are present, 70% to 90% being singletons, with the ten largest covering about 10%. This sample comprised peripheral blood, obtained in a trial of Ad26.COV2.S vaccine versus placebo. These receptor sequences come from a person between 18 and 65 years old who received the Ad26.COV2.S COVID-19 vaccine or a placebo. Both conserved end residues are part of each CDR3. A D gene is named only where the DNA matches it firmly. Only some rows state a clone size, as once, few, many or a class for expanded clones.

-	TRBV7-9	-	TRBJ2-5	CASSLRRDQETQYF	TGTGCCAGCAGCTTACGACGGGACCAAGAGACCCAGTACTTC
-	TRBV6-5	-	TRBJ2-7	CASSYAGLSEQYF	TGTGCCAGCAGTTACGCCGGCCTAAGTGAGCAGTACTTC
TRBD2	TRBV28	-	TRBJ2-3	CASSKGLAGGSLTDTQYF	TGTGCCAGCAGTAAGGGACTAGCGGGAGGTTCCCTCACAGATACGCAGTATTTT
-	TRBV27	-	TRBJ2-3	CASSWGTDTQYF	TGTGCCAGCAGTTGGGGCACAGATACGCAGTATTTT
-	TRBV7-2	once	TRBJ2-5	CASSLVGSAHRETQYF	TGTGCCAGCAGCTTAGTTGGTAGCGCCCATCGAGAGACCCAGTACTTC
-	TRBV3-1/TRBV3-2	-	TRBJ1-5	CASSQEVHAPFGVDQPQHF	TGTGCCAGCAGCCAAGAGGTCCACGCCCCGTTTGGTGTTGATCAGCCCCAGCATTTT
-	TRBV7-9	-	TRBJ1-1	CASSLQGMNTEAFF	TGTGCCAGCAGCTTACAGGGGATGAACACTGAAGCTTTCTTT
TRBD1	TRBV6-5	few	TRBJ1-5	CASSLDRGSHQPQHF	TGTGCCAGCAGTCTCGACAGGGGGAGTCATCAGCCCCAGCATTTT
-	TRBV28	once	TRBJ2-7	CASNRAPLYEQYF	TGTGCCAGCAACCGGGCGCCGCTCTACGAGCAGTACTTC
-	TRBV5-4	-	TRBJ2-2	CASSLAEGQGHTGELFF	TGTGCCAGCAGCTTGGCCGAGGGGCAGGGACACACCGGGGAGCTGTTTTTT
TRBD1	TRBV7-2	-	TRBJ1-2	CASSLVGGQTYYGYTF	TGTGCCAGCAGCTTGGTGGGGGGACAGACCTACTATGGCTACACCTTC
-	TRBV12-2	-	TRBJ1-3	CASRGLGASNTIYF	TGTGCAAGTCGCGGCCTGGGGGCATCGAACACCATATATTTT
-	TRBV19	once	TRBJ1-1	CASSRAQGGTEAFF	TGTGCCAGTAGTAGAGCACAGGGAGGCACTGAAGCTTTCTTT